This T cell receptor beta chain derives from a study of blood T cell repertoires in COVID-19. The repertoire was sequenced with immunoSEQ multiplex PCR; TCRdb's copy has only in-frame clones and lacks some. The table lists roughly 75,000 clones, roughly 90% of them singletons. The J segment lost 8 bases and the V segment lost 3 bases, leaving 6 bases of the junction unmatched. The germline V gene has CDR1 MNHEY and CDR2 SVGAGI. The CDR3 runs to 13 residues. The chain combines TRBV6-5 with TRBJ1-2, with 7 nucleotides matching TRBD1. The sequence derives from an older man with COVID-19, enrolled during active disease. Source material: peripheral blood. CDR3 nucleotide sequence: TGTGCCAGCAGTTATGGAGGGGGCCGGGGCTACACCTTC. Its protein is CASSYGGGRGYTF.